Listed below are T cell receptor beta chains from one sample, sequenced in a study of blood T cells in healthy people across ages. Using its own MiXCR run on the 5' RACE reads, TCRdb lists one record per CDR3 protein. The data contain some 710,000 distinct CDR3 sequences, around 45% of them singletons. Input material: blood. Receptor source: an elderly man in good health. CDR3s include the opening cysteine and the closing phenylalanine or tryptophan. A D gene is named only where the DNA matches it firmly. Size is omitted from some rows. Given values are once, few, many or a class for expanded clones.

J gene: TRBJ2-3; D gene: .; clone size: .; V gene: TRBV5-6; CDR3 DNA: TGTGCCAGCAGCTTGTTGGGGTTTGGGACAGATACGCAGTATTTT; CDR3 protein: CASSLLGFGTDTQYF
J gene: TRBJ2-5; D gene: .; clone size: .; V gene: TRBV20-1; CDR3 DNA: TGCAGTGCTACAGGGGCAGTGCAGTACTTC; CDR3 protein: CSATGAVQYF
J gene: TRBJ2-2; D gene: TRBD2; clone size: few; V gene: TRBV7-9; CDR3 DNA: TGTGCCAGCAGCTTCCTAGCGGGAGTTAAGGGCGGGGAGCTGTTTTTT; CDR3 protein: CASSFLAGVKGGELFF
J gene: TRBJ1-1; D gene: .; clone size: .; V gene: TRBV25-1; CDR3 DNA: TGTGCCAGCAGTGCTAACTCGAGAAACACTGAAGCTTTCTTT; CDR3 protein: CASSANSRNTEAFF
J gene: TRBJ2-1; D gene: .; clone size: few; V gene: TRBV4-2; CDR3 DNA: TGTGCCAGCAGCCCCCGCATCCTCACTAGCTCCTACAATGAGCAGTTCTTC; CDR3 protein: CASSPRILTSSYNEQFF
J gene: TRBJ2-1; D gene: .; clone size: many; V gene: TRBV7-8; CDR3 DNA: TGTGCCAGCAGCTTAGGGGGTTGGGGGAATGAGCAGTTCTTC; CDR3 protein: CASSLGGWGNEQFF
J gene: TRBJ2-7; D gene: .; clone size: .; V gene: TRBV30; CDR3 DNA: TGTGCCTGGAGGGGGGGACAATCGGCCTACGAGCAGTACTTC; CDR3 protein: CAWRGGQSAYEQYF
J gene: TRBJ1-5; D gene: .; clone size: .; V gene: TRBV6-2/TRBV6-3; CDR3 DNA: TGTGCCAGCAAGTTGGATCAGTATCAGCCCCAGCATTTT; CDR3 protein: CASKLDQYQPQHF
J gene: TRBJ2-3; D gene: TRBD2; clone size: .; V gene: TRBV24-1; CDR3 DNA: TGTGCCACCAGTGATTTAGGCCTAGCGGGAGTAGCGGATACGCAGTATTTT; CDR3 protein: CATSDLGLAGVADTQYF
J gene: TRBJ2-7; D gene: .; clone size: .; V gene: TRBV11-1; CDR3 DNA: TGTGCCAGCAGCTTAGCGGAGCAGGGGATTGGCGAGCAGTACTTC; CDR3 protein: CASSLAEQGIGEQYF
J gene: TRBJ2-6; D gene: .; clone size: .; V gene: TRBV19; CDR3 DNA: TGTGCCAGTAGTATTAGAGGAACTGGGGCCAACGTCCTGACTTTC; CDR3 protein: CASSIRGTGANVLTF
J gene: TRBJ1-2; D gene: .; clone size: .; V gene: TRBV21-1; CDR3 DNA: TGTGCCAGCAGCAAAGGGGGGCCCCTTGACAGGGATGGCTACACCTTC; CDR3 protein: CASSKGGPLDRDGYTF
J gene: TRBJ2-5; D gene: .; clone size: .; V gene: TRBV7-9; CDR3 DNA: TGTGCCAGCAGCTTAGATGGCCAGTTAGAGACCCAGTACTTC; CDR3 protein: CASSLDGQLETQYF
J gene: TRBJ2-1; D gene: .; clone size: many; V gene: TRBV7-2; CDR3 DNA: TGTGCCAGCAGTTCCCATGTTGGTGAGCAGTTCTTC; CDR3 protein: CASSSHVGEQFF
J gene: TRBJ2-1; D gene: TRBD1; clone size: many; V gene: TRBV24-1; CDR3 DNA: TGTGCCACCAGTGATCCCGGGACAGGGCAAAAGGCTGAGCAGTTCTTC; CDR3 protein: CATSDPGTGQKAEQFF
J gene: TRBJ2-5; D gene: .; clone size: .; V gene: TRBV28; CDR3 DNA: TGTGCCAGCAGTTCAGCCCAAGAGACCCAGTACTTC; CDR3 protein: CASSSAQETQYF
J gene: TRBJ2-1; D gene: .; clone size: .; V gene: TRBV5-1; CDR3 DNA: TGCGCCAGCAGCTTGGAAGGACGAGCGGACTACAATGAGCAGTTCTTC; CDR3 protein: CASSLEGRADYNEQFF
J gene: TRBJ1-1; D gene: .; clone size: .; V gene: TRBV30; CDR3 DNA: TGTGCGTTGACCCGGACACAGATGAACACTGAAGCTTTCTTT; CDR3 protein: CALTRTQMNTEAFF
J gene: TRBJ2-3; D gene: .; clone size: .; V gene: TRBV7-3; CDR3 DNA: TGTGCCAGCAGCCAAGGGCCCCTTGGAGGCACAGATACGCAGTATTTT; CDR3 protein: CASSQGPLGGTDTQYF
J gene: TRBJ2-3; D gene: .; clone size: many; V gene: TRBV4-3; CDR3 DNA: TGCGCCAGCAGCCAAGGTTCAGGTCTCATCACAGATACGCAGTATTTT; CDR3 protein: CASSQGSGLITDTQYF
J gene: TRBJ2-2; D gene: .; clone size: once; V gene: TRBV9; CDR3 DNA: TGTGCCAGCAGCGTCCGCGGGACCGGGGAGCTGTTTTTT; CDR3 protein: CASSVRGTGELFF
J gene: TRBJ2-2; D gene: TRBD2; clone size: .; V gene: TRBV7-6; CDR3 DNA: TGTGCCAGCACATCTGGACTAGCGGGGACCGGGGAGCTGTTTTTT; CDR3 protein: CASTSGLAGTGELFF
J gene: TRBJ2-4; D gene: TRBD1; clone size: few; V gene: TRBV9; CDR3 DNA: TGTGCCAGCAGCGCGGGACAGGGGAACATTCAGTACTTC; CDR3 protein: CASSAGQGNIQYF
J gene: TRBJ1-5; D gene: .; clone size: .; V gene: TRBV2; CDR3 DNA: TGTGCCAGCAGTGAAAGGGGTCCGGGGTTATCTCAGCCCCAGCATTTT; CDR3 protein: CASSERGPGLSQPQHF